The rows below give T cell receptor beta chains drawn from one sample of a study of shared clonotypes between healthy human individuals. Sequencing used immunoSEQ multiplex PCR; TCRdb keeps in-frame clones, though not all of them. Counted here are approximately 1,500,000 clones, roughly 96% occurring once; the ten biggest clones make up 0.95% to 1.5%. Material: naive CD4+ T cells sorted from blood. These receptors all stem from a man aged 30 to 39 in good health. CDR3s include the opening cysteine and the closing phenylalanine or tryptophan. Each record gives: V gene, J gene, CDR3 protein.

TRBV15	TRBJ2-5	CATAVITATDHQETQYF
TRBV6-5	TRBJ1-4	CASSRGVKGEKLFF
TRBV10-3	TRBJ2-5	CANAVDKQETQYF
TRBV28	TRBJ2-7	CASSLPGTGAYEQYF
TRBV27	TRBJ1-4	CASRGSFGTLNEKLFF
TRBV4-1	TRBJ2-7	CASSQEDPRDRINEQYF
TRBV28	TRBJ2-1	CASRSRASGNYNEQFF
TRBV28	TRBJ2-7	CASSPGGEYEQYF
TRBV19	TRBJ2-1	CASSIDLWGAGEQFF
TRBV10-2	TRBJ2-2	CAPEEGQGGTGELFF
TRBV18	TRBJ1-4	CASSPNGGAEKLFF
TRBV6-5	TRBJ1-2	CASSYSGETDYTF
TRBV5-1	TRBJ1-4	CATTLTGKTNEKLFF
TRBV10-3	TRBJ1-1	CAISDQPGLSTEAFF
TRBV5-5	TRBJ2-2	CASSRIGGGANTGELFF
TRBV10-1	TRBJ2-1	CASSESTGSSYNEQFF
TRBV2	TRBJ2-7	CASSEETGRLYEQYF
TRBV19	TRBJ2-7	CASRISLQGGYEQYF
TRBV11-2	TRBJ2-1	CASSWSSYNEQFF
TRBV5-1	TRBJ2-3	CASSSQGAPDTQYF
TRBV6-1	TRBJ1-2	CASSEGGLRGYTF
TRBV7-9	TRBJ2-5	CASSLISRREQETQYF
TRBV28	TRBJ2-1	CAIIRENEQFF
TRBV7-2	TRBJ2-3	CASSLVSGTPGTQYF
TRBV25-1	TRBJ2-1	CASSEYWTGLFF
TRBV19	TRBJ2-3	CASSILAGGADTQYF
TRBV27	TRBJ2-2	CASSVLAGPGELFF
TRBV19	TRBJ1-2	CATYGQEPINYGYTF
TRBV28	TRBJ2-1	CASSLERNEQFF
TRBV5-1	TRBJ2-2	CASSAGQTNTGELFF
TRBV7-9	TRBJ2-5	CASSLDGPPETQYF
TRBV6-6	TRBJ1-1	CASTMDRINTEAFF
TRBV28	TRBJ1-2	CASSLGALMGYTF
TRBV18	TRBJ1-1	CASSLRTGAVNTEAFF
TRBV7-9	TRBJ2-1	CASSSLTSRRSEQFF
TRBV29-1	TRBJ2-7	CSVEPAAGRYEQYF
TRBV18	TRBJ2-3	CASSPSRAGDTQYF
TRBV7-2	TRBJ2-1	CANGSRWGGPYNEQFF
TRBV30	TRBJ2-1	CAWSGRDEQFF
TRBV28	TRBJ2-5	CASRELDQETQYF
TRBV7-2	TRBJ2-7	CASSPVEWDYEQYF
TRBV7-2	TRBJ2-7	CASSLAWTGAGEQYF
TRBV6-1	TRBJ1-3	CASRLSSGNTIYF
TRBV6-1	TRBJ1-5	CASSGRDRVLSNQPQHF
TRBV6-5	TRBJ1-5	CASSFLGPWGNQPQHF
TRBV18	TRBJ1-3	CASSRTNTIYF
TRBV28	TRBJ1-5	CASSLAAPGGQPQHF
TRBV18	TRBJ2-4	CASSPDRLAKNIQYF
TRBV19	TRBJ2-7	CASSGRVYEQYF
TRBV9	TRBJ1-5	CASSVDGYSNQPQHF
TRBV7-2	TRBJ1-2	CASSLQGADYGYTF
TRBV18	TRBJ1-5	CASSPGQPQHF
TRBV10-3	TRBJ2-1	CAISESIRLAGALYNEQFF